Presented here are 5 T cell receptor beta chains from one specimen sequenced in a study of CD8+ T cells in alopecia areata. Treatment here: oral pan-JAK inhibitor, 5-10 mg twice daily. Extracted RNA was reverse transcribed, and the resulting cDNA served as sequencing template. TCRdb's copy holds only in-frame clones and misses some; the assay was immunoSEQ multiplex PCR. This table holds 250,000 to 300,000 clones, 58% found once. Here the sequenced sample was CD4+ T cells sorted from blood, taken at week 24, from a patient treated with tofacitinib. The receptors stem from a human donor with alopecia areata.

J is TRBJ1-2 and V is TRBV9; D is uncertain. Germline V gives CDR1 SGDLS, CDR2 YYNGEE. The length of the CDR3 is 15 residues. Deletions cut 0 bases from V and 8 bases from J, with 17 bases between. This CDR3 is CASSVGYLRGDGYTF. Here the CDR3 DNA reads TGTGCCAGCAGCGTAGGGTACCTACGGGGAGACGGCTACACCTTC.

J is TRBJ2-3 and V is TRBV29-1; 8 nucleotides line up with TRBD2. This CDR3 contains 13 residues. Germline assignment: CDR1 SQVTM and CDR2 ANQGSEA. V lost 7 bases to trimming and J lost 4 bases; unmatched junction nucleotides: 7. The CDR3, as DNA: TGCAGCGGCCACGGGGGGGCCCCAGATACGCAGTATTTT. This translates into CSGHGGAPDTQYF.

The chain uses TRBV6-5 and TRBJ1-5; D remains unclear. V lost 5 bases, J lost 7 bases, and 15 bases lay in between. Germline CDR1 MNHEY, CDR2 SVGAGI. This CDR3 is 14 amino acids long. The CDR3 coding sequence is TGTGCCAGCAGTCGAGACAAGGCCAGGCAGCCCCAGCATTTT. Amino acids: CASSRDKARQPQHF.

The chain combines TRBV7-2 with TRBJ2-7, with D unclear. The CDR3 sequence is 15 residues long. The V gene lost 2 bases and the J gene lost 3 bases, with 14 bases spanning the gap. Germline V gene data show CDR1 as SGHTA and CDR2 as FQGNSA. The CDR3 bases are TGTGCCAGCAGCTTATCTGGGCTAGGGCTCTACGAGCAGTACTTC. This sequence encodes CASSLSGLGLYEQYF.

The genes are TRBV5-1 and TRBJ2-5, with no clear D. The germline V gene has CDR1 SGHRS and CDR2 YFSETQ. Trimming removed 4 bases from V and 2 bases from J, with 15 bases in between. This CDR3 comprises 15 residues. CDR3 in amino acids: CASSPNTQIQETQYF. CDR3 coding DNA: TGCGCCAGCAGCCCGAATACCCAGATACAAGAGACCCAGTACTTC.